This T cell receptor beta chain was observed in a study of blood T cell repertoires in COVID-19. As for the study in general: T cells, B-cell-depleted T cells, or PBMCs supplied cDNA or gDNA.

Methods used by the authors: Reference gene primers were amplified, and this amplification served to estimate nucleated cell counts. Profiled with immunoSEQ multiplex PCR; TCRdb holds only in-frame clones, not every one. V, J and clone size are taken as reported in that table, and D and trimming were inferred from the DNA itself. The data contain 140,000 to 150,000 clones, 70% to 90% of them singletons. CDR1 SGHTA and CDR2 FQGNSA come from the germline V gene. The trim removed 6 bases at V and 2 bases at J, leaving 4 bases unmatched. CDR3 length: 14 amino acids. The origin of this receptor is a woman aged 25 to 39 with acute COVID-19. This chain connects TRBV7-2 to TRBJ2-7, with TRBD1 matching over 10 bases. The specimen sequenced was PBMCs or T cells enriched from blood (not recorded which). For the CDR3, the DNA is TGTGCCAGCAGTTCCGGGACAGGGGCCTACGAGCAGTACTTC. Translated, it gives CASSSGTGAYEQYF.